Listed here are 21 T cell receptor beta chains from one sample, sequenced in a study of blood T cell repertoires in COVID-19. Profiled with immunoSEQ multiplex PCR; TCRdb holds only in-frame clones, not every one. The sample contains 430,000 or so clones, approximately 88% of which appear only once. The sequencing sample was made of PBMCs or T cells enriched from blood (not recorded which). The receptors shown here come from a woman aged 40-49 years who had recovered from COVID-19.

J is TRBJ2-2 and V is TRBV15, with TRBD1 matching 8 bases. The CDR3 runs to 18 residues. V was pared by 1 base and J by 7 bases, with 14 bases of the junction left unmatched. CDR1 and CDR2 from the germline V gene are LNHNV and YYDKDF (reference sequence). CDR3 loop: CATSRVGQGRYENGELFF. The CDR3, as DNA: TGTGCCACCAGCAGAGTAGGACAGGGACGATATGAGAACGGGGAGCTGTTTTTT.

This clone was seen a few times. V usage is TRBV11-3 and J usage is TRBJ2-7, with 9 bases aligning to TRBD1. CDR3 size: 13 residues. Germline CDR1 is SGHNT and CDR2 is YENEEA. V was pared by 4 bases and J by 3 bases, with 1 base of the junction left unmatched. The CDR3 DNA follows: TGTGCCAGCAGCTCGGGACAGGGCTACGAGCAGTACTTC. This sequence encodes CASSSGQGYEQYF.

The chain carries TRBV29-1 and TRBJ2-5; possibly TRBD1 for D (5 bases). The CDR3 consists of 13 residues. Deletions cut 4 bases from V and 4 bases from J, with 13 bases between. Germline CDR1 and CDR2: SQVTM and ANQGSEA. The CDR3 here is CSVATDRSETQYF. The CDR3 coding sequence is TGCAGCGTTGCAACCGACAGATCAGAGACCCAGTACTTC.

V and J are TRBV3-1 (or the pseudogene TRBV3-2) and TRBJ2-6; no reliable D call. Germline CDR1 is LGHDT and CDR2 is YNNKEL (reference sequence). This CDR3 is 15 amino acids long. Trimming shortened V by 0 bases and J by 1 base, and 4 bases separated the two germline ends. CDR3 coding DNA: TGTGCCAGCAGCCAAGAACAGTCTGGGGCCAACGTCCTGACTTTC. Residues: CASSQEQSGANVLTF.

The DNA for the CDR3 is TGTGCCAGCAGCTTTACAATGTACAGGGGAGCTGGCTACACCTTC. It encodes CASSFTMYRGAGYTF. J is TRBJ1-2 and V is TRBV13; 7 nucleotides agree with TRBD1. Per germline, CDR1 PRHDT and CDR2 FYEKMQ (reference sequence). CDR3 length: 15 amino acids. With V trimmed by 3 bases and J by 7 bases, 11 bases remained unmatched.

V is TRBV19 and J is TRBJ2-3; the D gene is possibly TRBD2 (6 bases). V was cut by 2 bases and J by 0 bases, with 12 bases left in between. CDR1 and CDR2 (germline): LNHDA, SQIVND (reference sequence). This CDR3 region has 16 residues. The CDR3 loop is CASSINQGGSTDTQYF. In nucleotides, the CDR3 is TGTGCCAGTAGTATAAATCAGGGAGGTAGCACAGATACGCAGTATTTT.

The chain carries TRBV5-6 and TRBJ1-2; 8 bases map to TRBD1. V lost 5 bases, J lost 8 bases, and 8 bases stayed unmatched. Germline-derived CDR1 and CDR2 are SGHDT and YYEEEE. The CDR3 has 13 residues. DNA for the CDR3: TGTGCCAGCAGATTTACAGGGACAGGAGGCTACACCTTC. It is translated as CASRFTGTGGYTF.

This chain connects TRBV11-3 to TRBJ2-1, with D uncertain. There are 15 residues in the CDR3. From germline, CDR1 is SGHNT and CDR2 YENEEA. The V and J ends lost 5 bases and 0 bases respectively, with 11 bases between them. The CDR3 protein is CASSLYEDSYNEQFF. CDR3 in DNA: TGTGCCAGCAGCCTGTATGAGGACTCCTACAATGAGCAGTTCTTC.

This clone was seen once. The V gene is TRBV15, the J gene TRBJ1-1; D is ambiguous. The CDR3 spans 15 residues. The V gene lost 0 bases and the J gene lost 4 bases, with 12 bases spanning the gap. In germline, CDR1 is LNHNV, CDR2 YYDKDF (reference sequence). CDR3 region: CATSRDQTSVTEAFF. The CDR3 DNA follows: TGTGCCACCAGCAGAGATCAAACCAGCGTCACTGAAGCTTTCTTT. Full variable domain (outside the CDR3, taken from reference TRBV15 and TRBJ1-1): DAMVIQNPRYQVTQFGKPVTLSCSQTLNHNVMYWYQQKSSQAPKLLFHYYDKDFNNEADTPDNFQSRRPNTSFCFLDIRSPGLGDTAMYLCATSRDQTSVTEAFFGQGTRLTVV.

The genes are TRBV9 and TRBJ2-3; 9 nucleotides align to TRBD2. Germline trimming cut 0 bases from V and 4 bases from J; bases unmatched to any gene: 12. CDR1 and CDR2 (germline): SGDLS, YYNGEE. The CDR3 is made up of 18 amino acids. In DNA form, the CDR3 reads TGTGCCAGCAGCGTAGGGGTGGCGGGAGGGCCTCCCGCAGATACGCAGTATTTT. It codes for CASSVGVAGGPPADTQYF.

V usage is TRBV5-1 and J usage is TRBJ1-4; D perhaps matches TRBD1 (5 bases). V was clipped by 4 bases and J by 3 bases, with 13 bases between them. CDR3 length: 15 amino acids. Germline CDR1 SGHRS, CDR2 YFSETQ. This CDR3 reads CASSPSGWANEKLFF. Written as DNA, the CDR3 is TGCGCCAGCAGCCCATCAGGGTGGGCTAATGAAAAACTGTTTTTT.

The chain recombines TRBV7-9 with TRBJ2-7, with TRBD2 matching 13 bases. CDR3 size: 14 residues. V trimming: 4 bases; J trimming: 4 bases; junction bases outside the gene matches: 1. Germline CDR1 is SEHNR and CDR2 is FQNEAQ (reference sequence). This chain's CDR3 is CASSSGLAGYEQYF. The CDR3 nucleotides are TGTGCCAGCAGCTCGGGACTAGCGGGGTACGAGCAGTACTTC.

The DNA for the CDR3 is TGTGCCAGCAGCTTTCTTAGCGGGATCTCCTACGAGCAGTACTTC. Its translation is CASSFLSGISYEQYF. This chain connects TRBV5-4 to TRBJ2-7; TRBD2 aligns across 8 bases. Germline V lookup: CDR1 SGHNT, CDR2 YYREEE (reference sequence). The CDR3 extends over 15 amino acids. The junction had 4 bases not matched to a gene; V was cut back by 2 bases and J by 0 bases.

The V gene is TRBV5-1, the J gene TRBJ2-1; no reliable D call. Trimming shortened V by 7 bases and J by 5 bases, and 13 bases separated the two germline ends. The CDR3 spans 13 residues. The germline CDR1 and CDR2 sequences are SGHRS and YFSETQ. In nucleotides, the CDR3 is TGCGCCAGCGCCGCCGTGATAGACAATGAGCAGTTCTTC. This gives the protein CASAAVIDNEQFF.

This clone was recorded once. This rearrangement joins TRBV5-4 to TRBJ2-3; 13 bases fit TRBD2. The junction had 4 bases not matched to a gene; V was cut back by 3 bases and J by 3 bases. This CDR3 comprises 16 residues. Germline CDR1 SGHNT, CDR2 YYREEE (reference sequence). The CDR3 bases are TGTGCCAGCAGCTGGGGACTAGCGGGATTAACAGATACGCAGTATTTT. Translating it yields CASSWGLAGLTDTQYF.

V usage is TRBV7-2 and J usage is TRBJ2-5, with 10 bases matching TRBD2. The CDR3 runs to 16 residues. V trimming: 0 bases; J trimming: 1 base; junction bases outside the gene matches: 2. Germline V lookup: CDR1 SGHTA, CDR2 FQGNSA. The CDR3: CASSLALAGAQETQYF. The CDR3 DNA sequence: TGTGCCAGCAGCTTAGCCCTAGCGGGAGCCCAAGAGACCCAGTACTTC.

This clone was observed once. The chain has TRBV15 and TRBJ1-1; TRBD1 matches at 8 bases. The CDR3 has 14 amino acids. Losses at the gene ends were 3 bases for V and 5 bases for J; bases not matched to a gene: 5. The V gene's germline CDR1 is LNHNV and CDR2 YYDKDF (reference sequence). DNA of the CDR3: TGTGCCACCAGCAGGGACAGGGCGGGAACTGAAGCTTTCTTT. Protein product: CATSRDRAGTEAFF.

This clone was counted a single time. The chain combines TRBV19 with TRBJ1-4; a possible D gene is TRBD1 (5 bases). V was clipped by 6 bases and J by 2 bases, with 16 bases between them. Germline V gene lookup returns CDR1 LNHDA and CDR2 SQIVND (reference sequence). The CDR3 has 16 residues. DNA for the CDR3: TGTGCCAGTAGGAGGACGACAGCCGAGACTAATGAAAAACTGTTTTTT. It yields the protein CASRRTTAETNEKLFF.

The chain carries TRBV27 and TRBJ2-7; tentative D call: TRBD1 (6 bases). The CDR3 is 10 residues long. The V end was cut by 8 bases, the J end by 6 bases, with 8 bases between. CDR1 MNHEY and CDR2 SMNVEV come from the germline V gene (reference sequence). CDR3: CASDRLEQYF. The DNA of the CDR3 is TGTGCCAGCGACAGGCTCGAGCAGTACTTC.

This chain connects TRBV11-3 to TRBJ1-1; 9 bases match TRBD1. CDR1 is SGHNT, CDR2 YENEEA, per germline. The V gene end was trimmed by 8 bases and the J gene end by 0 bases; junction bases not matched to a gene: 7. CDR3 length: 15 residues. CDR3 loop: CASSTGGAMNTEAFF. Here the CDR3 DNA reads TGTGCCAGCTCCACAGGGGGCGCAATGAACACTGAAGCTTTCTTT.

As for this clone: At one of its ends the junction is not consistent with the germline gene, which may arise from a read error. The J gene is TRBJ1-1, the V gene TRBV7-9; TRBD1 aligns across 9 bases. The CDR3 runs to 14 residues. CDR1 is SEHNR, CDR2 FQNEAQ, per germline (reference sequence). CDR3 in amino acids: CAGSIRGTGPEAFF. CDR3 sequence (DNA): TGTGCCGGCAGCATCAGAGGGACAGGGCCTGAAGCTTTCTTT.